These 29 T cell receptor beta chains came from one sample sequenced in a study of regulatory T cells in long-lasting Graves disease. Documented time point: newly diagnosed GD, antithyroid drugs for less than 3 months. PBMC RNA was the source of the TCR library. Assembly of TCR beta libraries relied on iRepertoire HTBI primers together with Arm-PCR of CDR3 regions. TCRdb reprocessed the multiplex PCR reads via MiXCR and lists one record per CDR3 protein. This table has some 330,000 distinct CDR3 sequences, 10% to 15% appearing once. These same data were also listed under a study on T cells in Graves' hyperthyroidism and ophthalmopathy.

The sequenced sample was peripheral blood mononuclear cells (PBMCs), obtained at new diagnosis, from a patient treated with antithyroid drugs. These receptors were collected from a woman aged 18-29 years with Graves disease.

In its sample, this clonotype was seen a few times. The CDR3: CASSLYPWAAGRRTPLHF. CDR3 DNA: TGTGCCAGCAGCTTATATCCCTGGGCGGCAGGGAGGAGAACACCCCTCCACTTT. The V gene is TRBV7-2, the J gene TRBJ1-6, with D perhaps matching TRBD1 (5 bases). The CDR3 spans 18 residues. Germline assignment: CDR1 SGHTA and CDR2 FQGNSA. Trimming took off 2 bases at V and 11 bases at J, with 25 bases between the two ends.

This clonotype was found many times. The rearrangement links TRBV12-3 or TRBV12-4 to TRBJ2-5, with 7 positions matching TRBD1. Losses at the gene ends were 0 bases for V and 5 bases for J; bases not matched to a gene: 9. The CDR3 is 16 residues long. The chain's CDR3 is CASSLAPGQVPETQYF. CDR3 in DNA: TGTGCCAGCAGTTTAGCGCCCGGACAGGTCCCCGAGACCCAGTACTTC.

The table lists this clonotype with a few counts. This chain uses TRBV5-8 with TRBJ2-1, with 9 bases aligning to TRBD2. The V segment lost 3 bases and the J segment 0 bases; nucleotides outside the gene matches: 7. The CDR3 spans 17 residues. In germline, CDR1 is SGHTS, CDR2 YDEGEE. This CDR3 is CASSYVAGAPSYNEQFF. The CDR3 nucleotides are TGTGCCAGCAGCTATGTAGCGGGAGCCCCCTCCTACAATGAGCAGTTCTTC.

This clonotype has just a few counts. This rearrangement joins TRBV30 to TRBJ2-7; 14 bases map to TRBD2. The CDR3 sequence is 14 residues long. V trimming: 3 bases; J trimming: 5 bases; junction bases outside the gene matches: 3. Germline CDR1 GTSNPN, CDR2 SVGIG (reference sequence). The CDR3 DNA is TGTGCCTGGAGGGGACTAGCGGGAGCTAACGAGCAGTACTTC. The encoded protein is CAWRGLAGANEQYF. Drawing the rest from reference TRBV30 and TRBJ2-7, the complete variable domain is SQTIHQWPATLVQPVGSPLSLECTVEGTSNPNLYWYRQAAGRGLQLLFYSVGIGQISSEVPQNLSASRPQDRQFILSSKKLLLSDSGFYLCAWRGLAGANEQYFGPGTRLTVT.

The chain couples TRBV6-1 to TRBJ2-3; 11 bases are a match to TRBD2. This CDR3 region has 16 residues. V lost 3 bases and J lost 5; bases outside the gene matches: 7. The germline gives CDR1 MNHNS, CDR2 SASEGT. The chain's CDR3 is CASSEASGGFRDTQYF. The CDR3, as DNA: TGTGCCAGCAGTGAGGCTAGCGGGGGGTTTAGAGATACGCAGTATTTT.

This clonotype was observed many times. The V call is TRBV29-1, the J call TRBJ2-7; D unclear. Per germline, CDR1 SQVTM and CDR2 ANQGSEA. Trimming removed 6 bases at V and 2 bases at J, with 17 bases between. The CDR3 runs to 14 residues. CDR3 protein: CSVWTPGRAYEQYF. The CDR3 coding sequence is TGCAGCGTCTGGACCCCCGGCAGAGCCTACGAGCAGTACTTC.

This clonotype showed up many times. This sequence joins TRBV6-5 and TRBJ2-1; 8 bases are shared with TRBD1. CDR3 length equals 15 residues. The germline V gene encodes CDR1 MNHEY and CDR2 SVGAGI. The ends lost 1 base at V and 8 bases at J; junction bases unmatched: 7. CDR3 DNA sequence: TGTGCCAGCAGTTACTTTGGACAGGGAAGGGATGAGCAGTTCTTC. The encoded protein is CASSYFGQGRDEQFF.

This clonotype was detected a few times. V is TRBV6-1 and J is TRBJ2-1; TRBD2 matches 11 bases. Germline CDR1 reads MNHNS; CDR2 reads SASEGT. The CDR3 covers 15 residues. V dropped 5 bases and J dropped 2; count of bases not matched to a gene: 2. DNA for the CDR3: TGTGCCAGCAGTATAGCGGGAGGGCCCTACAATGAGCAGTTCTTC. Protein product: CASSIAGGPYNEQFF.

This clonotype came up many times. The chain employs TRBV7-8 and TRBJ1-6; D gene unclear. Deletions cut 1 base from V and 7 bases from J, with 8 bases between. There are 14 residues in the CDR3. CDR1 SGHVS and CDR2 FQNEAQ come from the germline V gene. Written as DNA, the CDR3 is TGTGCCAGCAGCTTAGTATCTGCGAATTCACCCCTCCACTTT. Protein sequence: CASSLVSANSPLHF.

This clonotype was recorded many times. This chain connects TRBV29-1 to TRBJ1-1; D unclear. Trimming removed 6 bases at V and 0 bases at J, with 17 bases between. The germline gives CDR1 SQVTM, CDR2 ANQGSEA. The CDR3 contains 15 residues. The CDR3 bases are TGCAGCGTCCGGGCAGTTGTCAGAATGAACACTGAAGCTTTCTTT. Translation gives CSVRAVVRMNTEAFF.

A few counts support this clonotype. This chain's CDR3 is CASSISGPTRGYSSNQPQHF. The CDR3 nucleotides are TGTGCCAGTAGTATCTCTGGGCCGACCCGGGGGTATAGTAGCAATCAGCCCCAGCATTTT. This chain links TRBV19 with TRBJ1-5; a possible D gene is TRBD1 (5 bases). Germline V gene data show CDR1 as LNHDA and CDR2 as SQIVND (reference sequence). The CDR3 contains 20 residues. Trimming took 3 bases from V and 0 from J, leaving 24 bases between them.

This clonotype was observed at least ten times. The rearrangement links TRBV29-1 to TRBJ2-7; D is ambiguous. Germline values: CDR1 SQVTM, CDR2 ANQGSEA. The ends were cut back, 4 bases at V and 3 bases at J, with 10 bases in the middle. This CDR3 is built from 12 residues. In DNA form, the CDR3 reads TGCAGCGTTGTAGAACGGATCTACGAGCAGTACTTC. Protein product: CSVVERIYEQYF.

This clonotype was observed at least ten times. The genes are TRBV7-2 and TRBJ1-2; 9 positions match TRBD1. Trimming took 5 bases from V and 5 from J; bases not matched to a gene: 15. CDR1 is SGHTA, CDR2 FQGNSA, per germline. The CDR3 extends over 17 amino acids. The CDR3 DNA is TGTGCCAGCAGCGCCCTAAGCGGGACAGGGAATATATATGGCTACACCTTC. Translation gives CASSALSGTGNIYGYTF.

This clonotype was counted a few times. This chain links TRBV5-6 with TRBJ2-7; 10 nucleotides agree with TRBD1. The J segment lost 0 bases and the V segment lost 4 bases, leaving 4 bases of the junction unmatched. The length of the CDR3 is 15 residues. Germline CDR1 SGHDT, CDR2 YYEEEE. CDR3 sequence: CASSSGTGASYEQYV. The CDR3 bases are TGTGCCAGCAGCAGCGGGACAGGGGCCTCCTACGAGCAGTACGTC.

V is TRBV4-1 and J is TRBJ1-5, with D possibly matching TRBD1 (5 bases). V was trimmed by 2 bases and J by 2 bases, leaving 10 bases between them. The CDR3 runs to 15 residues. The germline V gene encodes CDR1 MGHRA and CDR2 YSYEKL. The CDR3 loop is CASSQSGRGNQPQHF. In nucleotides, the CDR3 is TGCGCCAGCAGCCAAAGCGGCAGGGGCAATCAGCCCCAGCATTTT.

This clonotype was found many times. The chain joins TRBV6-1 to TRBJ2-1, with 9 positions matching TRBD2. CDR3 length equals 15 residues. Germline CDR1 and CDR2: MNHNS and SASEGT. Trimming cost V 6 bases and J 8 bases; bases outside gene matches: 11. CDR3 amino acids: CASSSQGTSLHEQFF. The CDR3 nucleotides are TGTGCCAGCAGCTCGCAAGGGACTAGCCTCCATGAGCAGTTCTTC.

On this clonotype: With a much larger clone just one base away, this may be a read error. The genes are TRBV6-1 and TRBJ2-3, with D possibly TRBD1 on 5 matching bases. TRBJ1-5 matches the DNA end more closely, so the J call is doubtful. Germline CDR1 is MNHNS and CDR2 is SASEGT. CDR3 length: 15 amino acids. The CDR3 coding sequence is TGTGCCAGCAGTGAGACTAGCGGACACACAGATACGCAGCATTTT. Encoded protein: CASSETSGHTDTQHF.

In its sample, this clonotype was seen many times. V gene TRBV7-9 combines with J gene TRBJ1-1, with 7 bases fitting TRBD1. V shed 2 bases and J 4 bases; nucleotides not matched to a gene: 1. Germline CDR1 reads SEHNR; CDR2 reads FQNEAQ (reference sequence). This CDR3 is built from 13 residues. The CDR3 DNA sequence: TGTGCCAGCAGCTTAACAGGGGCCACTGAAGCTTTCTTT. It is translated as CASSLTGATEAFF. The variable domain in full, with the rest retrieved from reference TRBV7-9 and TRBJ1-1, is DTGVSQNPRHKITKRGQNVTFRCDPISEHNRLYWYRQTLGQGPEFLTYFQNEAQLEKSRLLSDRFSAERPKGSFSTLEIQRTEQGDSAMYLCASSLTGATEAFFGQGTRLTVV.

This clonotype showed up just a few times. The chain recombines TRBV9 with TRBJ2-7, with TRBD1 matching over 10 bases. The trim removed 1 base at V and 0 bases at J, leaving 1 base unmatched. CDR3 length: 15 amino acids. Germline CDR1 reads SGDLS; CDR2 reads YYNGEE. For the CDR3, the DNA is TGTGCCAGCAGCGTACGGACAGGGGGCTCCTACGAGCAGTACGTC. Translated: CASSVRTGGSYEQYV.

This clonotype was counted many times. The rearrangement uses TRBV12-3 or TRBV12-4 and TRBJ1-6; tentative D call: TRBD1 (5 bases). With 5 bases removed from V and 9 bases from J, the gap between germline ends came to 20 bases. The CDR3 totals 16 residues. The CDR3 region is CASSGAGSFSFSPLHF. The CDR3 DNA sequence: TGTGCCAGCAGTGGAGCAGGGAGCTTTAGTTTTTCACCCCTCCACTTT.

This clonotype was detected many times. The chain links TRBV29-1 to TRBJ2-1, with D maybe TRBD1 (6 bases). Trimming left V 7 bases short and J 6 bases short, with 19 bases between. CDR1 SQVTM and CDR2 ANQGSEA come from the germline V gene. This CDR3 has 14 residues. The CDR3, as DNA: TGCAGCGCTTCCCTCCCTGGCAGGGGCAATGAGCAGTTCTTC. Translating gives CSASLPGRGNEQFF.

The chain links TRBV20-1 to TRBJ2-1, with D hard to call. The CDR3 sequence is 11 residues long. Germline CDR1 and CDR2: DFQATT and SNEGSKA (reference sequence). Trimming stripped 2 bases from V and 4 bases from J, with 3 bases between. The CDR3 DNA reads TGCAGTGCTAGACTTTACAATGAGCAGTTCTTC. Translating it yields CSARLYNEQFF.

This clonotype has a handful of counts. This chain links TRBV4-1 with TRBJ2-1; TRBD2 matches at 7 bases. CDR1 and CDR2 from the germline V gene are MGHRA and YSYEKL. CDR3 length: 14 amino acids. Trimming removed 0 bases from V and 7 bases from J; junction bases left unmatched: 3. CDR3 region: CASSQEGRVNEQFF. Here the CDR3 DNA reads TGCGCCAGCAGCCAAGAGGGGAGGGTGAATGAGCAGTTCTTC.

This clonotype has ten or more counts. The chain couples TRBV29-1 to TRBJ2-7, with D possibly matching TRBD1 (5 bases). Germline CDR1 is SQVTM and CDR2 is ANQGSEA. V lost 4 bases and J lost 3, with 13 bases in between. The CDR3 runs to 13 residues. The DNA for the CDR3 is TGCAGCGTTGGGGCAGGGTTCAACTACGAGCAGTACTTC. It yields the protein CSVGAGFNYEQYF.

This rearrangement joins TRBV30 to TRBJ2-3, with 7 bases lining up with TRBD1. This CDR3 contains 15 residues. The V gene's germline CDR1 is GTSNPN and CDR2 SVGIG (reference sequence). The junction had 5 bases not matched to a gene; V was cut back by 2 bases and J by 0 bases. The CDR3 is CAWSSGTASTDTQYF. The DNA for the CDR3 is TGTGCCTGGAGTTCCGGGACAGCTAGCACAGATACGCAGTATTTT.

As concerns this clonotype: Since a much larger clone is just one base distant, this may be a read error. The chain recombines TRBV9 with TRBJ2-7, with TRBD1 identical over 11 bases. Germline-derived CDR1 and CDR2 are SGDLS and YYNGEE. The length of the CDR3 is 15 residues. V shed 3 bases and J 1 base; nucleotides not matched to a gene: 3. The CDR3 loop reads CASSAGQGASYEQYF. CDR3 bases: TGTGCCAGCAGCGCAGGACAGGGGGCTTCCTACGAGCAGTACTTC.

This clonotype has a handful of counts. This sequence may be a read error, since a much larger clone differs from it by one base. V gene TRBV5-1 combines with J gene TRBJ2-7; 13 bases are shared with TRBD2. The germline V gene encodes CDR1 SGHRS and CDR2 YFSETQ. The CDR3 covers 16 residues. CDR3 sequence (DNA): TGCGCCAGCAGCCCCGGGACTAGCGGGACGTCCTCCGAGCAGTACTTC. Translated: CASSPGTSGTSSEQYF.

This clonotype was counted between two and nine times. The chain uses TRBV10-2 and TRBJ2-2; 8 bases map to TRBD2. The CDR3 has 14 residues. J was trimmed by 7 bases and V by 5 bases; bases with no gene match: 6. CDR1 and CDR2 from the germline V gene are WSHSY and SAAADI. The CDR3 here is CASSSGLVVGELFF. CDR3 nucleotide sequence: TGCGCCAGCAGTTCGGGACTAGTCGTCGGGGAGCTGTTTTTT.

This clonotype was detected a few times. The V gene is TRBV5-4, the J gene TRBJ2-7, with D hard to call. The CDR3 consists of 13 residues. V lost 3 bases and J 2 bases, leaving 9 bases between the germline ends. CDR1 is SGHNT and CDR2 is YYREEE in the germline V gene (reference sequence). DNA for the CDR3: TGTGCCAGCAGCTCCCTGGCCACCTACGAGCAGTACTTC. Translated: CASSSLATYEQYF.